The 23 T cell receptor beta chains given below trace back to one sample, sequenced in a study of OX40 agonist ivuxolimab in advanced cancers. This table comes from immunoSEQ multiplex PCR, and its TCRdb copy is limited to in-frame clones, with some not included. The profile shows 65,000 to 90,000 clones, 92% of them singletons. The source was CD4+ or CD8+ T cells sorted from blood, collected in a trial of the OX40 agonist ivuxolimab. The receptors stem from an adult with an advanced solid tumor such as melanoma, head and neck, liver or kidney cancer.

The chain employs TRBV13 and TRBJ2-7, with a tentative D call TRBD1 (6 bases). The CDR3 spans 13 residues. V lost 4 bases and J lost 7, with 14 bases in between. Germline CDR1 is PRHDT and CDR2 is FYEKMQ (reference sequence). The CDR3 sequence: CASSWVLQGEQYF. CDR3 nucleotides: TGTGCCAGCAGCTGGGTACTCCAGGGGGAGCAGTACTTC.

This chain links TRBV10-3 with TRBJ2-7; D remains unclear. The V end lost 7 bases, the J end lost 5 bases, and 12 bases lay between the germline ends. The CDR3 has 12 amino acids. CDR1 ENHRY and CDR2 SYGVKD come from the germline V gene. This chain's CDR3 is CAIKPEGHEQYF. CDR3 sequence (DNA): TGTGCCATCAAGCCAGAAGGGCACGAGCAGTACTTC.

DNA of the CDR3: TGTGCCAGCAGCTTAGCCGCTCCTACAGGGGCTGGGGCCAAAAACATTCAGTACTTC. Translation: CASSLAAPTGAGAKNIQYF. The chain is built from TRBV7-9 and TRBJ2-4, with 7 bases identical to TRBD1. The CDR3 length is 19 residues. The V segment lost 0 bases and the J segment 1 base; nucleotides outside the gene matches: 12. Germline-derived CDR1 and CDR2 are SEHNR and FQNEAQ (reference sequence).

This chain connects TRBV10-3 to TRBJ2-1; 8 nucleotides match TRBD2. This CDR3 is built from 16 residues. J gave up 9 bases and V 4 bases, and 14 bases lay outside the gene matches. CDR1 is ENHRY and CDR2 is SYGVKD in the germline V gene. The CDR3 DNA sequence: TGTGCCATCAGTGGTCCGGCGGGGGGCACTCGAGGTGAGCAGTTCTTC. This codes for CAISGPAGGTRGEQFF.

The chain couples TRBV6-5 to TRBJ2-1; 12 positions match TRBD2. Unmatched junction bases numbered 5, after V lost 1 base and J lost 7 bases. This CDR3 is 16 amino acids long. The germline V gene has CDR1 MNHEY and CDR2 SVGAGI. For the CDR3, the DNA is TGTGCCAGCAGTTACTGGGCTAGCGGGGGGGAAAATGAGCAGTTCTTC. It specifies CASSYWASGGENEQFF.

The rearrangement joins TRBV5-8 to TRBJ1-2, with 7 bases fitting TRBD1. The ends lost 4 bases at V and 4 bases at J; junction bases unmatched: 13. Germline-derived CDR1 and CDR2 are SGHTS and YDEGEE. The CDR3 extends over 16 amino acids. The CDR3 protein is CASSRMKKTGTYGYTF. For the CDR3, the DNA is TGTGCCAGCAGCCGAATGAAAAAGACAGGGACCTATGGCTACACCTTC.

V and J are TRBV5-6 and TRBJ1-2; 7 bases map to TRBD1. In germline, CDR1 is SGHDT, CDR2 YYEEEE. The J segment lost 6 bases and the V segment lost 4 bases, leaving 6 bases of the junction unmatched. The CDR3 has 13 residues. CDR3 coding DNA: TGTGCCAGCAGCCCCAACAGGGGCCATGGCTACACCTTC. It codes for CASSPNRGHGYTF.

This chain links TRBV27 with TRBJ2-7; no firm D call. In germline, CDR1 is MNHEY, CDR2 SMNVEV (reference sequence). Trimming removed 4 bases at V and 2 bases at J, with 12 bases between. The CDR3 has 14 amino acids. This CDR3 reads CASSWLGTAYEQYF. The CDR3 bases are TGTGCCAGCAGTTGGTTGGGCACAGCCTACGAGCAGTACTTC.

The V gene is TRBV27, the J gene TRBJ2-7; D perhaps matches TRBD1 (6 bases). The V end was cut by 7 bases, the J end by 6 bases, with 16 bases between. The V gene's germline CDR1 is MNHEY and CDR2 SMNVEV (reference sequence). The CDR3 contains 13 residues. CDR3 coding DNA: TGTGCCAGCATGGAACAGGGTGGAATCGAGCAGTACTTC. Amino acid sequence: CASMEQGGIEQYF.

The rearrangement links TRBV5-4 to TRBJ1-5; D possibly corresponds to TRBD1 (5 bases). Germline CDR1 and CDR2: SGHNT and YYREEE (reference sequence). The V end was cut by 4 bases, the J end by 5 bases, with 13 bases between. The CDR3 runs to 14 residues. CDR3 nucleotides: TGTGCCAGCAGCCCGGGACCCTATCATCAGCCCCAGCATTTT. Amino acid sequence: CASSPGPYHQPQHF.

This chain joins TRBV7-3 and TRBJ2-3; a weak D match, TRBD2 (5 bases). Germline CDR1 is SGHTA and CDR2 is FQGTGA. Between the trimmed V and J ends, which lost 5 bases and 4 bases, there was a span of 7 bases. The CDR3 runs 12 residues. CDR3 bases: TGTGCCAGCAGCCACGGGGCAGATACGCAGTATTTT. Its protein is CASSHGADTQYF.

The rearrangement links TRBV5-6 to TRBJ2-2, with TRBD1 identical over 10 bases. In germline, CDR1 is SGHDT, CDR2 YYEEEE. The CDR3 extends over 15 amino acids. V lost 7 bases, J lost 4 bases, and 7 bases stayed unmatched. This chain's CDR3 is CASFAGQGSTGELFF. CDR3 nucleotides: TGTGCCAGCTTCGCGGGACAGGGGAGCACCGGGGAGCTGTTTTTT.

The genes are TRBV5-6 and TRBJ1-2; D is ambiguous. CDR1 and CDR2 from the germline V gene are SGHDT and YYEEEE. The CDR3 extends over 15 amino acids. With 4 bases removed from V and 3 bases from J, the gap between germline ends came to 16 bases. The DNA of the CDR3 is TGTGCCAGCAGCGGATATGGGGAGACGGACTATGGCTACACCTTC. Its protein is CASSGYGETDYGYTF.

The V gene is TRBV6-1, the J gene TRBJ2-5; D unresolved. Germline V gene sequence: CDR1 MNHNS, CDR2 SASEGT. V lost 2 bases to trimming and J lost 3 bases, with 16 bases between them. The CDR3 totals 16 residues. Here the CDR3 reads CASSEFGQRGEETQYF. Here the CDR3 DNA reads TGTGCCAGCAGTGAATTCGGGCAGCGAGGAGAAGAGACCCAGTACTTC.

The CDR3 nucleotides read TGTGCCAGCAGCGGGGGGGGACAGTATTTT. This gives the protein CASSGGGQYF. The chain combines TRBV6-5 with TRBJ2-3; 8 nucleotides align to TRBD2. Germline V gives CDR1 MNHEY, CDR2 SVGAGI. The CDR3 consists of 10 residues. V was pared by 6 bases and J by 12 bases, with 2 bases of the junction left unmatched.

J is TRBJ2-6 and V is TRBV27, with D possibly matching TRBD2 (5 bases). The V and J ends lost 2 bases and 0 bases respectively, with 11 bases between them. CDR3 length: 17 residues. The V gene's germline CDR1 is MNHEY and CDR2 SMNVEV (reference sequence). The CDR3 nucleotides are TGTGCCAGCAGTTTAAGTCAGACTACCTCTGGGGCCAACGTCCTGACTTTC. Translated: CASSLSQTTSGANVLTF.

The chain joins TRBV7-9 to TRBJ2-1, with D unresolved. The V gene's germline CDR1 is SEHNR and CDR2 FQNEAQ (reference sequence). The CDR3 sequence is 14 residues long. Deletions cut 3 bases from V and 4 bases from J, with 10 bases between. The CDR3, as DNA: TGTGCCAGCAGCTTCGGCGGAATTTACAATGAGCAGTTCTTC. Translating gives CASSFGGIYNEQFF.

The gene calls are TRBV10-3 and TRBJ1-6; D unclear. The CDR3 extends over 15 amino acids. V shed 3 bases and J shed 7 bases, with 13 bases lying between them. Germline CDR1 and CDR2: ENHRY and SYGVKD. CDR3 sequence (DNA): TGTGCCATCAGTGAAAACGGGTCCGTGAATTCACCCCTCCACTTT. Translating gives CAISENGSVNSPLHF.

The chain links TRBV7-9 to TRBJ2-3; D may correspond to TRBD1 or TRBD2 (5 bases each). V gave up 6 bases and J gave up 2 bases, with 9 bases separating them. The CDR3 loop spans 13 amino acids. CDR1 is SEHNR, CDR2 FQNEAQ, per germline (reference sequence). CDR3 DNA sequence: TGTGCCAGCAGTTTGGGGGTCACAGATACGCAGTATTTT. Encoded protein: CASSLGVTDTQYF. The entire variable domain, with the rest obtained from reference TRBV7-9 and TRBJ2-3, is as follows: DTGVSQNPRHKITKRGQNVTFRCDPISEHNRLYWYRQTLGQGPEFLTYFQNEAQLEKSRLLSDRFSAERPKGSFSTLEIQRTEQGDSAMYLCASSLGVTDTQYFGPGTRLTVL.

The chain carries TRBV7-2 and TRBJ2-1; either TRBD1 or TRBD2 may fit D (5 bases each). V was clipped by 5 bases and J by 3 bases, with 17 bases between them. Germline CDR1 is SGHTA and CDR2 is FQGNSA. The CDR3 runs 16 residues. DNA of the CDR3: TGTGCCAGCAGCCGGGACCCTTACTCGCTCTACAATGAGCAGTTCTTC. Amino acid sequence: CASSRDPYSLYNEQFF.

The V and J genes are TRBV7-3 and TRBJ2-1, with D possibly TRBD1 on 5 matching bases. V dropped 2 bases and J dropped 8 bases, with 16 bases sitting between them. The CDR3 has 15 residues. The germline gives CDR1 SGHTA, CDR2 FQGTGA. This CDR3 reads CASSLGATGWDEQFF. The CDR3 DNA is TGTGCCAGCAGCTTAGGGGCCACCGGGTGGGATGAGCAGTTCTTC.

The V gene is TRBV7-9, the J gene TRBJ2-7; no clear D gene. The germline V gene encodes CDR1 SEHNR and CDR2 FQNEAQ (reference sequence). This CDR3 has 12 residues. V gave up 1 base and J gave up 5 bases, with 6 bases separating them. CDR3 sequence: CASSLGLNEQYF. DNA for the CDR3: TGTGCCAGCAGCTTAGGGCTCAACGAGCAGTACTTC.

The genes are TRBV4-3 and TRBJ2-5, with D possibly matching TRBD1 (5 bases). Germline-derived CDR1 and CDR2 are LGHNA and YSLEER. Trimming took 1 base from V and 5 from J, leaving 17 bases between them. This CDR3 spans 16 amino acids. Written as DNA, the CDR3 is TGCGCCAGCAGCCAAGCGCCGGGTGTGGGGCGGGAGACCCAGTACTTC. Its protein product is CASSQAPGVGRETQYF.